Below, 24 T cell receptor beta chains from the same sample are listed, as sequenced in a study. TCRdb redid the calling of the RT-PCR reads with MiXCR, one entry per CDR3 protein. The sample holds about 6,500 distinct CDR3 sequences, more than 85% seen once. Sequencing input: memory CD4+ T cells from blood. These TCRs come from a female donor in good health, serving as a healthy control.

Of note for this clonotype: This beta chain is an off-target read within a library intended for alpha chains, so its frequency means little. The chain has TRBV12-3 or TRBV12-4 and TRBJ2-7; 7 bases line up with TRBD1. The CDR3 is made up of 14 amino acids. J gave up 5 bases and V 4 bases, and 8 bases lay outside the gene matches. The CDR3 region has the DNA TGTGCCAGCAGTTCCGTCGGGACAGCCCACGAGCAGTACTTC. As protein: CASSSVGTAHEQYF.

In regard to this clonotype: This beta chain is a stray read from a library made for alpha chains; its abundance is not meaningful. This chain links TRBV5-1 with TRBJ2-7, with TRBD2 matching over 8 bases. V gave up 0 bases and J gave up 2 bases; unmatched junction bases: 7. This CDR3 comprises 16 residues. Germline assignment: CDR1 SGHRS and CDR2 YFSETQ. The CDR3 spells CASSLAGGGQTYEQYF. CDR3 bases: TGCGCCAGCAGCTTGGCCGGCGGGGGGCAAACCTACGAGCAGTACTTC.

This clonotype was detected once. This beta chain is a stray sequence in a library constructed for alpha chains; its clone size is not meaningful. The chain carries TRBV20-1 and TRBJ2-2; D perhaps matches TRBD1 (5 bases). Germline CDR1 is DFQATT and CDR2 is SNEGSKA (reference sequence). There are 14 residues in the CDR3. V was trimmed by 0 bases and J by 4 bases, leaving 9 bases between them. Here the CDR3 DNA reads TGCAGTGCTAGAGAGGCAGGGCCCACCGGGGAGCTGTTTTTT. This gives the protein CSAREAGPTGELFF.

Worth noting for this clonotype: A library made for alpha chains picked up this beta chain off target, so its size means little. The chain recombines TRBV29-1 with TRBJ1-1; D is unclear. The V gene lost 5 bases and the J gene lost 1 base, with 5 bases spanning the gap. The CDR3 has 11 residues. Per the germline V gene, CDR1 is SQVTM and CDR2 is ANQGSEA. Here the CDR3 DNA reads TGCAGCGTTTCAGAGAACACTGAAGCTTTCTTT. Amino acids: CSVSENTEAFF. Using reference TRBV29-1 and TRBJ1-1 for the parts outside the CDR3, the full variable domain is SAVISQKPSRDICQRGTSLTIQCQVDSQVTMMFWYRQQPGQSLTLIATANQGSEATYESGFVIDKFPISRPNLTFSTLTVSNMSPEDSSIYLCSVSENTEAFFGQGTRLTVV.

This clonotype was picked up a small number of times. This beta chain lies outside the target of a library built for alpha chains; its clone size means little. The chain links TRBV7-9 to TRBJ1-2, with a tentative D call TRBD1 (5 bases). The germline V gene has CDR1 SEHNR and CDR2 FQNEAQ (reference sequence). The CDR3 runs 13 residues. V dropped 5 bases and J dropped 3 bases, with 10 bases sitting between them. In DNA, the CDR3 is TGTGCCAGCAGCCCAGGGACGGACTATGGCTACACCTTC. Amino acid sequence: CASSPGTDYGYTF.

Worth noting for this clonotype: The library was designed around alpha chains, so this beta chain is a stray read whose abundance carries little weight. This chain connects TRBV5-1 to TRBJ1-5; no firm D call. CDR3 size: 13 residues. Trimming stripped 1 base from V and 4 bases from J, with 6 bases between. CDR1 and CDR2 from the germline V gene are SGHRS and YFSETQ. The DNA of the CDR3 is TGCGCCAGCAGCTTGAACGAAAATCAGCCCCAGCATTTT. Its translation is CASSLNENQPQHF.

With respect to this clonotype: This beta chain was picked up by a library intended for alpha chains and is off target, so its count carries little meaning. This sequence joins TRBV20-1 and TRBJ1-2; maybe TRBD1 (6 bases). Trimming removed 4 bases from V and 1 base from J, with 16 bases in between. This CDR3 has 15 amino acids. The germline CDR1 and CDR2 sequences are DFQATT and SNEGSKA (reference sequence). DNA of the CDR3: TGCAGTGCTATAGAAGGGTCAGGGGTTAACTATGGCTACACCTTC. It specifies CSAIEGSGVNYGYTF.

A note on this clonotype: The junction differs from germline at one of its ends, possibly a read error. The size of this beta chain means little, since it is a stray read in a library made for alpha chains. The chain carries TRBV5-1 and TRBJ1-2; no firm D call. The CDR3 runs to 13 residues. Germline V gene sequence: CDR1 SGHRS, CDR2 YFSETQ. CDR3 residues: CASGLEAAYGYTF. CDR3 nucleotides: TGCGCCAGCGGCTTGGAGGCAGCGTATGGCTACACCTTC. The full variable domain, completed using reference TRBV5-1 and TRBJ1-2, is KAGVTQTPRYLIKTRGQQVTLSCSPISGHRSVSWYQQTPGQGLQFLFEYFSETQRNKGNFPGRFSGRQFSNSRSEMNVSTLELGDSALYLCASGLEAAYGYTFGSGTRLTVV.

About this clonotype itself: With the library built for alpha chains, this beta chain is off target and its frequency is not meaningful. The rearrangement links TRBV20-1 to TRBJ2-7; D gene ambiguous. Looked up from germline, CDR1 is DFQATT and CDR2 is SNEGSKA (reference sequence). The length of the CDR3 is 15 residues. V was pared by 5 bases and J by 0 bases, with 17 bases between. The CDR3 loop reads CSAPLPGDLSYEQYF. CDR3 DNA sequence: TGCAGTGCTCCCCTGCCAGGAGATCTCTCCTACGAGCAGTACTTC.

A remark on this clonotype: As an off-target read in a library built for alpha chains, this beta chain has a frequency of little significance. This CDR3 reads CASSEGFSTDTQYF. The CDR3 DNA follows: TGCGCCAGCAGCGAAGGGTTTAGCACAGATACGCAGTATTTT. The chain links TRBV5-1 to TRBJ2-3, with D unclear. The CDR3 has 14 residues. V was pared by 4 bases and J by 0 bases, with 9 bases between. Per germline, CDR1 SGHRS and CDR2 YFSETQ.

As for this clonotype: The size of this beta chain means little, since it is a stray read in a library made for alpha chains. The chain employs TRBV20-1 and TRBJ2-1, with 10 positions matching TRBD2. This CDR3 is 15 amino acids long. Germline assignment: CDR1 DFQATT and CDR2 SNEGSKA (reference sequence). V shed 2 bases, J shed 7 bases, and the junction held 8 bases outside the gene matches. The CDR3 loop reads CSARNLAGVVNEQFF. CDR3 nucleotides: TGCAGTGCTAGAAACCTAGCGGGAGTAGTTAATGAGCAGTTCTTC.

On this clonotype: This beta chain turned up in a library designed for alpha chains; as an off-target read, its abundance says little. V usage is TRBV6-2 or TRBV6-3 and J usage is TRBJ2-1; the match to TRBD2 covers 12 bases. Germline V gene lookup returns CDR1 MNHEY and CDR2 SVGEGT. With 10 bases clipped from V and 9 bases from J, the junction kept 10 bases outside the gene matches. There are 14 residues in the CDR3. The CDR3 nucleotides read TGTGCCATCACCGAAGCTAGCGGGAGGGCTGAGCAGTTCTTC. Its translation: CAITEASGRAEQFF.

This clonotype was picked up one time. This beta chain slipped into a library made for alpha chains as a stray read, so its size is not meaningful. The chain combines TRBV7-3 with TRBJ2-3, with D possibly matching TRBD1 (6 bases). The germline V gene has CDR1 SGHTA and CDR2 FQGTGA. CDR3 length: 16 residues. Trimming stripped 1 base from V and 4 bases from J, with 15 bases between. In DNA, the CDR3 is TGTGCCAGCAGCTTAAGGTCAGGGGTCGTCCCAGATACGCAGTATTTT. As protein: CASSLRSGVVPDTQYF.

Regarding this clonotype: In a library made to pick up alpha chains, this beta chain is a stray read with a size that means little. This sequence joins TRBV12-3 or TRBV12-4 and TRBJ2-3; 7 bases map to TRBD1. V gave up 5 bases and J gave up 0 bases; unmatched junction bases: 8. The CDR3 covers 16 residues. The CDR3 sequence: CASSPELGQSTDTQYF. The CDR3 bases are TGTGCCAGCAGTCCAGAGTTGGGACAGAGCACAGATACGCAGTATTTT.

Comments on this clonotype: This beta chain is a stray read from a library made for alpha chains; its abundance is not meaningful. The genes are TRBV29-1 and TRBJ2-1; unclear D gene. Germline V gene data show CDR1 as SQVTM and CDR2 as ANQGSEA. Trimming left V 3 bases short and J 10 bases short, with 16 bases between. The CDR3 extends over 13 amino acids. For the CDR3, the DNA is TGCAGCGTTGAGTCTATCGTTTCGCGGGAGCAGTTCTTC. As protein: CSVESIVSREQFF.

Points on this clonotype: Since it is a stray read in a library aimed at alpha chains, this beta chain has a size that is not meaningful. This chain connects TRBV6-2 or TRBV6-3 to TRBJ1-4; no clear D gene. CDR1 MNHEY and CDR2 SVGEGT come from the germline V gene. The V end lost 8 bases, the J end lost 8 bases, and 12 bases lay between the germline ends. The CDR3 is made up of 12 amino acids. The CDR3 loop reads CASDMSNEKLFF. Here the CDR3 DNA reads TGTGCCAGCGACATGTCGAACGAAAAACTGTTTTTT.

Note on this clonotype: Because this beta chain is a stray read in a library intended to capture alpha chains, its abundance should not be given much weight. The genes are TRBV20-1 and TRBJ2-1; unclear D gene. Per germline, CDR1 DFQATT and CDR2 SNEGSKA (reference sequence). V was trimmed by 3 bases and J by 1 base, leaving 10 bases between them. The CDR3 runs 14 residues. CDR3 bases: TGCAGTGCTAGTGTCGCTGATTCCTACAATGAGCAGTTCTTC. Translated: CSASVADSYNEQFF.

Worth noting for this clonotype: With the library built for alpha chains, this beta chain is off target and its frequency is not meaningful. The rearrangement uses TRBV27 and TRBJ2-2, with D unclear. V was cut by 3 bases and J by 2 bases, with 7 bases left in between. The CDR3 is 14 amino acids. The germline V gene has CDR1 MNHEY and CDR2 SMNVEV (reference sequence). The CDR3 region has the DNA TGTGCCAGCAGTTTGAGGTACAACACCGGGGAGCTGTTTTTT. It encodes CASSLRYNTGELFF.

This clonotype was counted a single time. As an off-target read in a library built for alpha chains, this beta chain has a frequency of little significance. This chain joins TRBV24-1 and TRBJ2-5, with 10 bases that match TRBD2. Germline-derived CDR1 and CDR2 are KGHDR and SFDVKD. V gave up 7 bases and J gave up 5 bases; unmatched junction bases: 9. The CDR3 totals 15 residues. The chain's CDR3 is CATSGIAGGSETQYF. CDR3 nucleotide sequence: TGTGCCACCAGCGGGATAGCGGGAGGATCCGAGACCCAGTACTTC.

To note about this clonotype: The size of this beta chain means little, since it is a stray read in a library made for alpha chains. This chain joins TRBV7-2 and TRBJ2-5; 9 bases match TRBD1. In germline, CDR1 is SGHTA, CDR2 FQGNSA. The CDR3 is 14 amino acids. V was clipped by 6 bases and J by 5 bases; unmatched bases: 7. The CDR3 DNA is TGTGCCAGCAGACAGGGGGCGGCTTGGGAGACCCAGTACTTC. Protein product: CASRQGAAWETQYF.

A remark on this clonotype: Within a library made for alpha chains, this beta chain is off target, and its count is uninformative. The chain carries TRBV5-1 and TRBJ2-3; D not certain. This CDR3 is built from 15 residues. The V end lost 1 base, the J end lost 0 bases, and 9 bases lay between the germline ends. CDR1 and CDR2 (germline): SGHRS, YFSETQ. The CDR3 coding sequence is TGCGCCAGCAGCTTGCCACGTATTAGCACAGATACGCAGTATTTT. It yields the protein CASSLPRISTDTQYF. The full variable domain, in which reference TRBV5-1 and TRBJ2-3 provide the parts outside the CDR3, is KAGVTQTPRYLIKTRGQQVTLSCSPISGHRSVSWYQQTPGQGLQFLFEYFSETQRNKGNFPGRFSGRQFSNSRSEMNVSTLELGDSALYLCASSLPRISTDTQYFGPGTRLTVL.

A note on this clonotype: Since the library was made to target alpha chains, this beta chain is a stray read and its abundance is not meaningful. V gene TRBV7-2 combines with J gene TRBJ2-3, with a possible D match to TRBD2 (6 bases). Germline CDR1 is SGHTA and CDR2 is FQGNSA. V was pared by 5 bases and J by 0 bases, with 15 bases between. This CDR3 is 16 amino acids long. The CDR3 DNA reads TGTGCCAGCAGCGCCATGGGGGGATTTAGCACAGATACGCAGTATTTT. It codes for CASSAMGGFSTDTQYF.

A note on this clonotype: This beta chain came through as a stray read in a library set up for alpha chains, and its size says little. This rearrangement joins TRBV20-1 to TRBJ2-1; D perhaps matches TRBD1 (6 bases). The CDR3 consists of 15 residues. V was shortened by 1 base and J by 10 bases, with 20 bases between the two germline ends. Germline loops: CDR1 DFQATT, CDR2 SNEGSKA (reference sequence). CDR3 DNA: TGCAGTGCTAGAGTGGGGCAGGGGAGCTTGGGCGAGCAGTTCTTC. It encodes CSARVGQGSLGEQFF.

In regard to this clonotype: This beta chain is a stray read from a library made for alpha chains; its abundance is not meaningful. The V call is TRBV6-2 or TRBV6-3, the J call TRBJ1-1; D is uncertain. The CDR3 has 12 amino acids. Germline V gives CDR1 MNHEY, CDR2 SVGEGT. Between the trimmed V and J ends, which lost 6 bases and 3 bases, there was a span of 8 bases. The CDR3 sequence: CASSPEYTEAFF. For the CDR3, the DNA is TGTGCCAGCAGCCCTGAATACACTGAAGCTTTCTTT.